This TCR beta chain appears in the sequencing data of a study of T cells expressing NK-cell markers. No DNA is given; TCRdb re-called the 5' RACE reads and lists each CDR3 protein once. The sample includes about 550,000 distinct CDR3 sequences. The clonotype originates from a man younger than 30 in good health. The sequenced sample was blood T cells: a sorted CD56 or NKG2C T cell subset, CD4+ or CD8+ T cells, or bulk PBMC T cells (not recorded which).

CDR3 amino acids: CASSPSYNQPQHF. This chain connects TRBV5-1 to TRBJ1-5. Germline CDR1 SGHRS, CDR2 YFSETQ. The CDR3 sequence is 13 residues long.